This T cell receptor (beta chain) was observed in a study of T-cell reconstitution after alpha-beta-depleted transplantation in children. The study, taken as a whole, reports: Several hundred graft clones that had expanded were reportedly the source of alpha-beta T cells about two months after transplant. Newly generated T cells supplied most T-cell counts and diversity one year post-transplant.

V was shortened by 6 bases and J by 5 bases, with 16 bases between the two germline ends. The CDR3 is 14 residues long. Germline lookup yields CDR1 MDHEN and CDR2 SYDVKM. For TCRbeta, the library was prepared with unique molecular identifiers. One entry per CDR3 protein results from TCRdb running MiXCR on the PCR reads. The table has almost 600,000 distinct CDR3 sequences, 25% to 30% seen once. This clonotype was picked up a small number of times. Its target is unknown. The sequence derives from a boy under two years old with Wiskott-Aldrich syndrome, due to receive a stem cell transplant. V gene TRBV28 combines with J gene TRBJ2-5; perhaps D is TRBD1 or TRBD2 (5 bases each). The source material was PBMCs, sampled before TCRalphabeta/CD19-depleted stem cell transplant. The CDR3 sequence is CASREVGAWETQYF. The DNA for the CDR3 is TGTGCCAGCAGGGAGGTTGGGGCTTGGGAGACCCAGTACTTC.